Following are 6 T cell receptor beta chains from one sample sequenced in a study of cytomegalovirus exposure and HLA in healthy donors. In the PCR, 60 Vbeta and 13 Jbeta primers were used. This table comes from immunoSEQ multiplex PCR, and its TCRdb copy is limited to in-frame clones, with some not included. In total, the table holds over 100,000 clones. Sequencing was done on a sample of PBMCs. The receptor set was obtained from a man aged 25 to 40 in good health and CMV-seronegative.

This chain uses TRBV9 with TRBJ1-5; 8 bases are shared with TRBD1. Germline CDR1 reads SGDLS; CDR2 reads YYNGEE. This CDR3 contains 14 residues. The junction had 6 bases not matched to a gene; V was cut back by 4 bases and J by 6 bases. The CDR3 nucleotides read TGTGCCAGCAGCCCCGGACAGGGCCGTCAGCCCCAGCATTTT. This encodes CASSPGQGRQPQHF.

This chain uses TRBV30 with TRBJ1-2; TRBD1 agrees at 9 bases. V trimming: 5 bases; J trimming: 3 bases; junction bases outside the gene matches: 7. The CDR3 extends over 14 amino acids. CDR1 GTSNPN and CDR2 SVGIG come from the germline V gene (reference sequence). CDR3 loop: CAWARQGDYYGYTF. The DNA of the CDR3 is TGTGCCTGGGCCCGACAGGGGGACTACTATGGCTACACCTTC.

The CDR3 loop is CASSSSGGAGETQYF. DNA of the CDR3: TGTGCCAGCAGCTCCAGCGGGGGGGCGGGAGAGACCCAGTACTTC. V and J are TRBV7-2 and TRBJ2-5; 10 bases fit TRBD2. The germline V gene encodes CDR1 SGHTA and CDR2 FQGNSA. The CDR3 sequence is 15 residues long. After removal of 4 bases from V and 4 bases from J, the junction contained 6 bases not matched to a gene.

This chain links TRBV4-1 with TRBJ2-1; TRBD2 aligns across 12 bases. This CDR3 is 18 amino acids long. Germline V gives CDR1 MGHRA, CDR2 YSYEKL. V was pared by 0 bases and J by 4 bases, with 7 bases of the junction left unmatched. The CDR3 sequence: CASSQDLWTSGVYNEQFF. The DNA for the CDR3 is TGCGCCAGCAGCCAAGATCTTTGGACTAGCGGGGTATACAATGAGCAGTTCTTC.

The chain links TRBV5-1 to TRBJ2-1; a weak D match, TRBD2 (5 bases). V was cut by 4 bases and J by 8 bases, with 10 bases left in between. CDR1 SGHRS and CDR2 YFSETQ come from the germline V gene. This CDR3 spans 12 amino acids. The CDR3 loop is CASSPPGDEQFF. CDR3 coding DNA: TGCGCCAGCAGCCCCCCCGGGGATGAGCAGTTCTTC.

This rearrangement joins TRBV10-2 to TRBJ2-2; 8 positions match TRBD2. Germline V gene data show CDR1 as WSHSY and CDR2 as SAAADI. Unmatched junction bases numbered 4, after V lost 3 bases and J lost 4 bases. This CDR3 has 15 residues. The CDR3 DNA reads TGCGCCAGCAGTGATCGGGGGGGCACCACCGGGGAGCTGTTTTTT. Its protein product is CASSDRGGTTGELFF.